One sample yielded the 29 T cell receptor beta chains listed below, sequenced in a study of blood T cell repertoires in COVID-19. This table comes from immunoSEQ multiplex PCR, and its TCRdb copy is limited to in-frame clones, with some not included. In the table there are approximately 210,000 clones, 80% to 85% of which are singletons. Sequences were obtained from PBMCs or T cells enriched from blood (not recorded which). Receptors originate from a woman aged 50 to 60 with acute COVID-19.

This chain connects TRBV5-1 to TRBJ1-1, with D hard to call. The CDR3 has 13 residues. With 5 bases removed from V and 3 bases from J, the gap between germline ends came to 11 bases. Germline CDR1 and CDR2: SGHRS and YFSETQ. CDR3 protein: CASRHAFDTEAFF. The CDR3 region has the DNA TGCGCCAGCAGACATGCTTTTGACACTGAAGCTTTCTTT.

CDR3 protein: CASREATSTDTQYF. CDR3 bases: TGTGCCAGCCGGGAGGCCACTAGCACAGATACGCAGTATTTT. The chain employs TRBV7-3 and TRBJ2-3; 7 bases map to TRBD2. V lost 8 bases to trimming and J lost 0 bases; unmatched junction nucleotides: 5. Germline CDR1 is SGHTA and CDR2 is FQGTGA. The CDR3 loop spans 14 amino acids.

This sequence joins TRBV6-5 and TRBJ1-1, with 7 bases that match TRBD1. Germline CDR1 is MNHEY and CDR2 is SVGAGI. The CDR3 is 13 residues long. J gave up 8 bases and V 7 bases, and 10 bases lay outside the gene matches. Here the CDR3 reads CASIRDRDREAFF. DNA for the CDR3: TGTGCCAGCATTAGGGACCGGGACAGAGAAGCTTTCTTT.

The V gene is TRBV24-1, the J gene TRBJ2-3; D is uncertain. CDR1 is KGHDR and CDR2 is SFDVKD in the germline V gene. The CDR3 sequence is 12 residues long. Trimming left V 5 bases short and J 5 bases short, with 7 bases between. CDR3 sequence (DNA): TGTGCCACCAGTGCCAGGCAAGATACGCAGTATTTT. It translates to CATSARQDTQYF.

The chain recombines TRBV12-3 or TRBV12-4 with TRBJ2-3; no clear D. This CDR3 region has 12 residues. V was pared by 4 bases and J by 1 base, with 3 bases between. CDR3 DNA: TGTGCCAGCAGTTCCGGCACAGATACGCAGTATTTT. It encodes CASSSGTDTQYF.

The CDR3 region is CASRTPRAGGYGYTF. The CDR3 DNA sequence: TGTGCCAGCAGAACCCCCCGAGCGGGCGGGTATGGCTACACCTTC. The chain is built from TRBV28 and TRBJ1-2; the D is unclear. Germline assignment: CDR1 MDHEN and CDR2 SYDVKM. Trimming removed 6 bases from V and 5 bases from J, with 19 bases in between. The CDR3 loop spans 15 amino acids.

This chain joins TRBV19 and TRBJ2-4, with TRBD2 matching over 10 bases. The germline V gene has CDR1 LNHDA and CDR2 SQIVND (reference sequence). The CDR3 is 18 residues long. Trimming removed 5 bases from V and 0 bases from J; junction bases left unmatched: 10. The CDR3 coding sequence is TGTGCCAGTAGTCCGCGAACTAGCGGGGTTCTAGCCAAAAACATTCAGTACTTC. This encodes CASSPRTSGVLAKNIQYF.

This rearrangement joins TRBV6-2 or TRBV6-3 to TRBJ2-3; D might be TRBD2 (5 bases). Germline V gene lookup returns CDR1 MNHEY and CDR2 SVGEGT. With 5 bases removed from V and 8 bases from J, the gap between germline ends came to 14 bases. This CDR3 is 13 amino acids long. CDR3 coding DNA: TGTGCCAGCAGTGCGCTAGCTGCCGGTACGCAGTATTTT. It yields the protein CASSALAAGTQYF.

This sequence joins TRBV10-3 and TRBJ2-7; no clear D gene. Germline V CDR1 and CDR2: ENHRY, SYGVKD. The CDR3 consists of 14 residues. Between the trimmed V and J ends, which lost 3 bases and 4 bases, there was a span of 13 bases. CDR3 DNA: TGTGCCATCAGTGACTCCGGGTCCCTATACGAGCAGTACTTC. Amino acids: CAISDSGSLYEQYF.

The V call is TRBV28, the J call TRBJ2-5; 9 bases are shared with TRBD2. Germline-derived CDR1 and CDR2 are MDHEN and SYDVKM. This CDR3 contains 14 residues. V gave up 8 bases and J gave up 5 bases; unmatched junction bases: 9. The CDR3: CASLARLAEETQYF. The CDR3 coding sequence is TGTGCCAGCCTAGCCCGACTAGCGGAGGAGACCCAGTACTTC.

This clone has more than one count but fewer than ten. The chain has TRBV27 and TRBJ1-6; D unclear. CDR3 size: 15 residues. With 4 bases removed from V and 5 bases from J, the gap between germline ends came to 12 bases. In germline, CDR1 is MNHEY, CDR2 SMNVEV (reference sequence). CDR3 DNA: TGTGCCAGCAGTTCCCTTCACGGGGATAATTCACCCCTCCACTTT. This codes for CASSSLHGDNSPLHF.

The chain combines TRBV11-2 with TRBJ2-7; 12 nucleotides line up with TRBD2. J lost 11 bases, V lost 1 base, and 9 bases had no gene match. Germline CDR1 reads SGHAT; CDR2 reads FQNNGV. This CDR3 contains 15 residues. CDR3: CASSLAGPSGGAKYF. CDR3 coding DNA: TGTGCCAGCAGCTTAGCTGGTCCTAGCGGGGGGGCCAAGTACTTC. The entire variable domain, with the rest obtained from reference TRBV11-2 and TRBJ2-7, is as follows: EAGVAQSPRYKIIEKRQSVAFWCNPISGHATLYWYQQILGQGPKLLIQFQNNGVVDDSQLPKDRFSAERLKGVDSTLKIQPAKLEDSAVYLCASSLAGPSGGAKYFGPGTRLTVT.

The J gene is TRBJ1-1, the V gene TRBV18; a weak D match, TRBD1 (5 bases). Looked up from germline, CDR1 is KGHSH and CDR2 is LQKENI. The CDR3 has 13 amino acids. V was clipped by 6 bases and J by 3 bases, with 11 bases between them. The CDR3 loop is CASSEQEYTEAFF. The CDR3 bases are TGTGCCAGCTCCGAACAGGAGTACACTGAAGCTTTCTTT.

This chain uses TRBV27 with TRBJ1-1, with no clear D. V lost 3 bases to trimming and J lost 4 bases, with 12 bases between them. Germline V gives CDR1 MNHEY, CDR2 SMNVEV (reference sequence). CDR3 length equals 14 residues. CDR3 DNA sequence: TGTGCCAGCAGTTTGGGCATTGTAGGCACTGAAGCTTTCTTT. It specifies CASSLGIVGTEAFF.

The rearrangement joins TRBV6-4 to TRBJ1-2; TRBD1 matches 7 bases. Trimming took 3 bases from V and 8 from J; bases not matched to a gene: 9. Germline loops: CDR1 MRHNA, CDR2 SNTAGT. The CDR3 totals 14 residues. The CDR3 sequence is CASSERTGNVGYTF. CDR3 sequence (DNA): TGTGCCAGCAGTGAAAGGACAGGAAATGTGGGCTACACCTTC.

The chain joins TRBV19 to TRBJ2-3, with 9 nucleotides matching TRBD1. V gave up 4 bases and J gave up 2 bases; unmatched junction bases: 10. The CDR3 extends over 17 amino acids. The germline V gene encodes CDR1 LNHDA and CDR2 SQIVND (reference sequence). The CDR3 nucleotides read TGTGCCAGTAGTAGCTCCGGGACAGGGCCTCTCACAGATACGCAGTATTTT. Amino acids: CASSSSGTGPLTDTQYF.

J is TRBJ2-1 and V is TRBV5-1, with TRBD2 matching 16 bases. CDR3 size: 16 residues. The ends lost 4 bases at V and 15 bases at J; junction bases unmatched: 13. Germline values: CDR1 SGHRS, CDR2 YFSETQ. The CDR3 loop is CASSAIPGLAGGPVFF. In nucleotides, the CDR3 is TGCGCCAGCAGCGCCATACCGGGACTAGCGGGAGGGCCTGTGTTCTTC.

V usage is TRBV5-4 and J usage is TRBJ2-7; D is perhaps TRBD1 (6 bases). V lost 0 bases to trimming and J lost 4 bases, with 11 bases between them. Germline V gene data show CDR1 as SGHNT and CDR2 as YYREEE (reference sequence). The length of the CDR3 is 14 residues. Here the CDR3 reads CASSLEGGVYEQYF. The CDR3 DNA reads TGTGCCAGCAGCTTGGAAGGGGGAGTGTACGAGCAGTACTTC. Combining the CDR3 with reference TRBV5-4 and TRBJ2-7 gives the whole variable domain ETGVTQSPTHLIKTRGQQVTLRCSSQSGHNTVSWYQQALGQGPQFIFQYYREEENGRGNFPPRFSGLQFPNYSSELNVNALELDDSALYLCASSLEGGVYEQYFGPGTRLTVT.

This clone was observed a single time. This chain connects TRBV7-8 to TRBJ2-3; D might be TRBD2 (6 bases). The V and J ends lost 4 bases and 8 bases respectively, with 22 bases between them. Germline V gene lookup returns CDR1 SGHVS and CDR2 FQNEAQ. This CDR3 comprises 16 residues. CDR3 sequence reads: CASSSQGIGSGGTQYF. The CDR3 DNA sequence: TGTGCCAGCAGCTCCCAGGGAATTGGGTCCGGGGGTACGCAGTATTTT.

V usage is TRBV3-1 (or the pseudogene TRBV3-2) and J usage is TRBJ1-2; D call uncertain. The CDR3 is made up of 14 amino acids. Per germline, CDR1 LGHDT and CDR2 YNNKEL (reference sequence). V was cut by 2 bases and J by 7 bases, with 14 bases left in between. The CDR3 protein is CASSQIQEGSGYTF. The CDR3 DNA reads TGTGCCAGCAGCCAAATCCAGGAAGGCTCTGGCTACACCTTC.

The CDR3 protein is CASSLGTRGGTYEQYF. Here the CDR3 DNA reads TGTGCCAGCAGCCTAGGGACACGCGGGGGAACCTACGAGCAGTACTTC. This chain connects TRBV7-2 to TRBJ2-7; D might be TRBD2 (7 bases). This CDR3 region has 16 residues. Germline V CDR1 and CDR2: SGHTA, FQGNSA. Deletions cut 5 bases from V and 2 bases from J, with 19 bases between. The full variable domain, completed using reference TRBV7-2 and TRBJ2-7, is GAGVSQSPSNKVTEKGKDVELRCDPISGHTALYWYRQSLGQGLEFLIYFQGNSAPDKSGLPSDRFSAERTGGSVSTLTIQRTQQEDSAVYLCASSLGTRGGTYEQYFGPGTRLTVT.

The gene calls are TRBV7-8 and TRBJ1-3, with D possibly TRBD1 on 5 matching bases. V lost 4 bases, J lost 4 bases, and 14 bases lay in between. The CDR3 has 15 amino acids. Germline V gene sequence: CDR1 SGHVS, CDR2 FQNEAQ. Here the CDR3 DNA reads TGTGCCAGCAGCTCTTCCGGGACTACAGGAAACACCATATATTTT. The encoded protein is CASSSSGTTGNTIYF.

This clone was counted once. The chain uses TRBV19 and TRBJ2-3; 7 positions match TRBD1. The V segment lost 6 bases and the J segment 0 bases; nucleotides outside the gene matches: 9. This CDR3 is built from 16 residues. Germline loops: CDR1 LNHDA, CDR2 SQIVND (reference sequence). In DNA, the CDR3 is TGTGCCAGTAGCTACAGGGGAAGGCATAGCACAGATACGCAGTATTTT. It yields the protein CASSYRGRHSTDTQYF.

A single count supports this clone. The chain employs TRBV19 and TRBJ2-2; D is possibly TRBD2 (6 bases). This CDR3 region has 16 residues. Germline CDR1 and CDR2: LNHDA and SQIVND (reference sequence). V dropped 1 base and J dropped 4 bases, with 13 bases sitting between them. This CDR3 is CASSIGLGLITGELFF. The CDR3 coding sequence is TGTGCCAGTAGTATAGGCCTGGGACTGATCACCGGGGAGCTGTTTTTT. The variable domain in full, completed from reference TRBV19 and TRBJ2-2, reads DGGITQSPKYLFRKEGQNVTLSCEQNLNHDAMYWYRQDPGQGLRLIYYSQIVNDFQKGDIAEGYSVSREKKESFPLTVTSAQKNPTAFYLCASSIGLGLITGELFFGEGSRLTVL.

The CDR3 region has the DNA TGTGCCAGCAGCGTAGGATTTTCGGCGGGAGGATCCGAGCAGTACTTC. Translated, it gives CASSVGFSAGGSEQYF. The genes are TRBV9 and TRBJ2-7; 8 bases match TRBD2. The CDR3 runs 16 residues. V was clipped by 0 bases and J by 6 bases; unmatched bases: 11. Germline assignment: CDR1 SGDLS and CDR2 YYNGEE.

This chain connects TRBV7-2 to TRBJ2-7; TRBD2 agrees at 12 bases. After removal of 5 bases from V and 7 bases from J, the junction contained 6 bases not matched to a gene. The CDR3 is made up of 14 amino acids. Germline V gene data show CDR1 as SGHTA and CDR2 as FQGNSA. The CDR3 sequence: CASSKPSGGEEQYF. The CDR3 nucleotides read TGTGCCAGCAGCAAGCCTAGCGGGGGGGAAGAGCAGTACTTC.

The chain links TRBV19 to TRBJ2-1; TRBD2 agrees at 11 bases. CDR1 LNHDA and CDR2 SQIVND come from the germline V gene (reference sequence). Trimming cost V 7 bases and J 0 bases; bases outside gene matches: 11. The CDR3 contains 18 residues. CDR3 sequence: CASKSLAGGLNSYNEQFF. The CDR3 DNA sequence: TGTGCCAGTAAAAGCCTAGCGGGAGGCTTAAACTCCTACAATGAGCAGTTCTTC.

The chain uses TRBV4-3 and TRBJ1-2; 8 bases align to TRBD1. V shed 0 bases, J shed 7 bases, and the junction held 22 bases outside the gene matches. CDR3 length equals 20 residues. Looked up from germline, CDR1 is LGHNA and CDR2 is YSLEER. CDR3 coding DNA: TGCGCCAGCAGCCAAGATGAGATTGACGGGACAGGCGTCACCCAGACTGGCTACACCTTC. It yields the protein CASSQDEIDGTGVTQTGYTF.

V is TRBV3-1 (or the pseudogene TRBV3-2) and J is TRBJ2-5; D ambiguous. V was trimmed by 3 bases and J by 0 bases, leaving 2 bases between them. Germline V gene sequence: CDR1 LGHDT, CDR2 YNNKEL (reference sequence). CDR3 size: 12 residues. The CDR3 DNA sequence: TGTGCCAGCAGCCATAACCAAGAGACCCAGTACTTC. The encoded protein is CASSHNQETQYF.